This T cell receptor beta chain is drawn from a study of shared clonotypes between healthy human individuals. Germline CDR1 and CDR2: MDHEN and SYDVKM. There are 17 residues in the CDR3. Study conclusions and caveats: Against clonotypes common to all four donors, non-shared ones had lower generation probabilities. Larger richness was generally estimated for naive than memory subsets. For sorted subsets, rarefaction showed incomplete sequencing despite large depth.

Sequencing was performed with immunoSEQ multiplex PCR; in TCRdb, only in-frame clones are kept and a portion is missing. The profile shows about 2,100,000 clones, about 92% of them singletons. Concerning this clone itself: The antigen is not known. The junction and the germline gene differ at one end; a read error may be behind it.

It was CD45RO-negative cells, positively selected for CCR7, that made up naive CD8 cells, with terminally differentiated effector memory CD45RA+ cells excluded. Free of recent acute infections or vaccinations, the donors were healthy HIV-negative adults. This receptor was identified in a young man in good health. Some clones in this sample may be carry-over from other donors' samples. The sample consisted of naive CD8+ T cells from PBMCs. The gene calls are TRBV28 and TRBJ2-1; 7 nucleotides agree with TRBD2. This CDR3 is CASRLYPSGEGSNEQFF. CDR3 nucleotide sequence: TGTGCCAGCAGATTATACCCATCGGGGGAGGGGAGCAATGAGCAGTTCTTC.